This T cell receptor (beta chain) was profiled in a study of shared clonotypes between healthy human individuals. Study-wide findings and caveats: Clonotypes not shared had lower generation probabilities than those common to all four donors. Sequencing depth was predicted to influence how clonotypes are shared among donors.

Naive CD8 populations comprised CD45RO-negative cells positively selected for CCR7, excluding terminally differentiated effector memory CD45RA+ cells. Donors, without exception, were Caucasian adults residing in Nashville, Tennessee. Germline lookup yields CDR1 SQVTM and CDR2 ANQGSEA. The V gene lost 2 bases and the J gene lost 0 bases, with 14 bases spanning the gap. The CDR3 runs 16 residues. Replicate PCRs run on sorted subsets employed about 220 ng DNA, tens of thousands of T cell genomes. The repertoire was sequenced with immunoSEQ multiplex PCR; TCRdb's copy has only in-frame clones and lacks some. The sample records around 2.1 million clones, around 93% being singletons. As for this clone: Its antigen is not known.

This TCR came from a man aged 18 to 30 in good health. Some clones in this sample may be carry-over from other donors' samples. The sequencing input was naive CD8+ T cells from PBMCs. The chain has TRBV29-1 and TRBJ2-1; unclear D gene. CDR3 coding DNA: TGCAGCGTTGAACCGGGTGGGCATAGCTCCTACAATGAGCAGTTCTTC. It translates to CSVEPGGHSSYNEQFF.